The clone carrying this T cell receptor beta chain was detected ten times or more. Its antigen is not known. It was with unique molecular identifiers that the TCRbeta library was prepared. TCRdb fed the PCR reads into MiXCR, producing one record per CDR3 protein. This table has 200,000 to 300,000 distinct CDR3 sequences, around 8% appearing once. This sample is part of a study of T-cell reconstitution after alpha-beta-depleted transplantation in children. J was trimmed by 4 bases and V by 5 bases; bases with no gene match: 8. Germline-derived CDR1 and CDR2 are SGHVS and FQNEAQ. The CDR3 sequence is 16 residues long. Study-level points and caveats: A year post-transplant, T-cell counts and diversity derived mostly from newly produced T cells.

The chain couples TRBV7-8 to TRBJ2-2; 9 positions match TRBD2. This receptor was taken from a male patient younger than 18 who had a stem cell transplant for acute lymphoblastic leukemia, so the T cells may come from the graft donor. This specimen consisted of PBMCs, mostly from graft donor cells, obtained 180 days after TCRalphabeta/CD19-depleted stem cell transplant. The CDR3 nucleotides read TGTGCCAGCAGCCGACGGCTAGCGGGACTCACCGGGGAGCTGTTTTTT. Translated, it gives CASSRRLAGLTGELFF. The full variable domain, in which reference TRBV7-8 and TRBJ2-2 provide the parts outside the CDR3, is GAGVSQSPRYKVAKRGQDVALRCDPISGHVSLFWYQQALGQGPEFLTYFQNEAQLDKSGLPSDRFFAERPEGSVSTLKIQRTQQEDSAVYLCASSRRLAGLTGELFFGEGSRLTVL.